This T cell receptor beta chain is drawn from a study of shared clonotypes between healthy human individuals. Study at large: CD4 naive and memory got three plates each, CD8 naive two, CD8 memory one.

Profiling relied on immunoSEQ multiplex PCR, and the TCRdb table lists in-frame clones only, not all of them. The sample lists about 680,000 clones, around 74% occurring once. The donors were all Caucasian adults (living in Nashville, Tennessee). The V end was cut by 5 bases, the J end by 3 bases, with 16 bases between. The CDR3 has 16 amino acids. This chain joins TRBV23-1 and TRBJ1-4; D unresolved. TRBV23-1 is an ORF for which the function is uncertain. Source material: memory CD4+ T cells sorted from blood. As for subset: CD45RA-negative fraction. The TCR comes from a woman aged 25 to 39 in good health. The CDR3 is CASSNPAQSANEKLFF. Here the CDR3 DNA reads TGCGCCAGCAGTAATCCCGCGCAGTCGGCTAATGAAAAACTGTTTTTT.